This section outlines one TCR beta chain sequence together with its context. This clonotype was seen a handful of times. Its antigen remains undetermined. No base quality information exists; no much larger clone differs at one position. Sequencing was performed on an Illumina NovaSeq 6000. TCRalpha and TCRbeta cDNA libraries were constructed by 5'RACE with constant-segment primers, with sample barcodes and unique molecular identifiers being introduced. Trizol reagent was used to extract RNA from every sample. Library amplification was performed in two PCR steps, and a second sample barcode and Illumina TruSeq adapters were introduced in the second step. Libraries were sequenced on an Illumina NovaSeq with 2 x 150 bp paired-end reads. In the original analysis: The reads were demultiplexed and collapsed into UMI-guided consensus sequences using migec v1.2.7. Using mixcr v2.1.11, the UMI consensuses were aligned to TRA and TRB V and J templates and assembled into clonotypes. Expanded or contracted clonotypes were those called significant by both edgeR and NoisET, with noise models trained on biological replicates. edgeR calls used a false discovery rate-adjusted p below 0.01 and a log2 fold-change threshold of 1. As an exploratory analysis of dynamics, PCA with hierarchical clustering was applied to max-normalized trajectories of the 1000 most abundant clonotypes. Separately sequenced CD4+ and CD8+ repertoires were used to assign the CD4 or CD8 phenotype of responding clones. TCRdb reran the public reads through fastp at Q25 and MiXCR, keeping productive beta chains. All rows with the same CDR3 protein become a single entry with the most common DNA and genes. The V and J calls were not made by the authors but by TCRdb's processing. In this sample the table shows 550,000 to 600,000 distinct CDR3 sequences, approximately 21% of which occur a single time. The ten largest clones represent approximately 8.4% of the sample.

The data derive from a study of T-cell memory formation after mild COVID-19 (dated by TCRdb to the early 2020s). In terms of the full investigation: TCR sequence clusters from the two donors were largely donor specific. In a couple of donors, T-cell clones that expanded and contracted after mild COVID-19 were followed by sequencing TCRalpha and TCRbeta repertoires longitudinally. The cohort was made up of two young adult volunteers, one female and one male, who were previously healthy. Findings and caveats that apply to the study as a whole: Contracting CD4+ clones appeared mostly in the CM and EM memory subsets, whereas CD8+ clones were enriched in EMRA. The study covered only two mild cases, and larger cohorts including severe cases with pre-infection samples were considered necessary. From day 15 to 85, contracting clones showed balanced CD4/CD8 phenotypes, whereas a second wave of clones that expanded from day 15 to 37 leaned towards CD4+. Some responding clones were detected in pre-infection memory, suggesting pre-existing cross-reactive memory T cells joined the SARS-CoV-2 response. SARS-CoV-2 specificity of the second-wave clones peaking on day 37 was not confirmed.

Ficoll-Paque density gradient centrifugation was used to isolate PBMCs. The CDR3 goes from the cysteine to the phenylalanine over 12 residues. Only the CDR3 DNA stays, 36 bases, in frame from base 1. A distance of 11 bases separates the germline ends of V and J, which lose 1 base and 13 bases respectively. CDR1 SGHNT and CDR2 YENEEA are derived from the germline V gene. The material sequenced was PBMCs or a T cell subset sorted from them (not recorded which). The chain is assembled from TRBV11-3 and TRBJ2-1; a confident D gene designation cannot be given. The TCR sequence derives from an adult woman who had mild COVID-19 (a few samples of this study predate the infection). The sample titles of this study are shuffled in the database, so cell type and time point are left out; the donor was told from shared clones. Here is the DNA: TGTGCCAGCAGCTTAGTTGGCTCCTCTCAGTTCTTC. Its protein product is CASSLVGSSQFF.